The 10 T cell receptor beta chains given below trace back to one sample, sequenced in a study of CD8+ T cells in alopecia areata. Extraction of RNA preceded its reverse transcription into cDNA, which served as the sequencing template. Only in-frame clones appear in the TCRdb table, and some are missing; sequencing was by immunoSEQ multiplex PCR. The sample yields 140,000 to 150,000 clones, 51% seen once. Material: CD4+ T cells sorted from blood, obtained at week 0. Source of these receptors: a human donor with alopecia areata.

This clone was counted a few times. The CDR3 DNA sequence: TGTGCCAGCAGCCAAGATTTAGGTAGCGACTACGAGCAGTACTTC. As protein: CASSQDLGSDYEQYF. The chain uses TRBV4-2 and TRBJ2-7, with D perhaps matching TRBD2 (5 bases). CDR1 is LGHNA and CDR2 is YNFKEQ in the germline V gene. Trimming left V 0 bases short and J 3 bases short, with 12 bases between. The CDR3 extends over 15 amino acids.

The chain carries TRBV4-1 and TRBJ2-7; D ambiguous. The CDR3 length is 16 residues. V was clipped by 1 base and J by 1 base, with 14 bases between them. The V gene's germline CDR1 is MGHRA and CDR2 YSYEKL. CDR3 in amino acids: CASSQVAVGVSYEQYF. The CDR3 DNA sequence: TGCGCCAGCAGCCAAGTCGCCGTGGGTGTTTCCTACGAGCAGTACTTC.

This chain uses TRBV5-1 with TRBJ2-1, with TRBD2 as a possible D gene (6 bases). This CDR3 has 16 residues. The V and J ends lost 4 bases and 0 bases respectively, with 14 bases between them. Germline-derived CDR1 and CDR2 are SGHRS and YFSETQ. The CDR3 reads CASSPGSARSYNEQFF. The CDR3 coding sequence is TGCGCCAGCAGCCCCGGGAGTGCGCGCTCCTACAATGAGCAGTTCTTC.

This clone turned up a few times. V and J are TRBV7-8 and TRBJ2-7; TRBD2 is a possible D gene (5 bases). Germline V lookup: CDR1 SGHVS, CDR2 FQNEAQ. The CDR3 runs 12 residues. Trimming removed 6 bases at V and 3 bases at J, with 9 bases between. The CDR3: CASSRRGYEQYF. CDR3 bases: TGTGCCAGCAGTCGACGGGGCTACGAGCAGTACTTC.

CDR3 sequence reads: CASSQVSRDIQYF. CDR3 in DNA: TGCGCCAGCAGCCAAGTTTCGAGGGACATTCAGTACTTC. This sequence joins TRBV4-1 and TRBJ2-4, with a weak D call TRBD2 (5 bases). The CDR3 is made up of 13 amino acids. Germline loops: CDR1 MGHRA, CDR2 YSYEKL. Trimming shortened V by 1 base and J by 8 bases, and 9 bases separated the two germline ends.

The chain employs TRBV5-6 and TRBJ2-3; weak D call: TRBD1 (6 bases). The CDR3 is made up of 15 amino acids. Germline V gene sequence: CDR1 SGHDT, CDR2 YYEEEE. With 2 bases removed from V and 5 bases from J, the gap between germline ends came to 15 bases. The CDR3 reads CASSLRRGQRDTQYF. The CDR3 DNA reads TGTGCCAGCAGCTTACGCAGGGGACAAAGAGATACGCAGTATTTT. Combining the CDR3 with reference TRBV5-6 and TRBJ2-3 gives the whole variable domain DAGVTQSPTHLIKTRGQQVTLRCSPKSGHDTVSWYQQALGQGPQFIFQYYEEEERQRGNFPDRFSGHQFPNYSSELNVNALLLGDSALYLCASSLRRGQRDTQYFGPGTRLTVL.

The chain joins TRBV7-2 to TRBJ2-3, with 9 bases identical to TRBD2. The J segment lost 1 base and the V segment lost 4 bases, leaving 3 bases of the junction unmatched. Germline assignment: CDR1 SGHTA and CDR2 FQGNSA. This CDR3 region has 15 residues. CDR3 residues: CASSSGLARTDTQYF. CDR3 in DNA: TGTGCCAGCAGCTCCGGACTAGCGCGCACAGATACGCAGTATTTT.

The chain carries TRBV29-1 and TRBJ1-2; TRBD1 matches 7 bases. Germline CDR1 and CDR2: SQVTM and ANQGSEA. The CDR3 is 13 residues long. With V trimmed by 7 bases and J by 2 bases, 7 bases remained unmatched. CDR3 region: CSGSTGPNYGYTF. CDR3 bases: TGCAGCGGTTCGACAGGGCCCAACTATGGCTACACCTTC.

This clone has only a few counts. This chain uses TRBV27 with TRBJ2-7; 7 nucleotides match TRBD1. With V trimmed by 5 bases and J by 3 bases, 4 bases remained unmatched. This CDR3 region has 13 residues. Germline V gene lookup returns CDR1 MNHEY and CDR2 SMNVEV (reference sequence). The CDR3 DNA reads TGTGCCAGCAGTCTAACAGGGGACTACGAGCAGTACTTC. Protein product: CASSLTGDYEQYF.

In its sample, this clone was seen once. The chain joins TRBV7-9 to TRBJ2-7; TRBD1 agrees at 7 bases. Germline CDR1 reads SEHNR; CDR2 reads FQNEAQ (reference sequence). The CDR3 extends over 15 amino acids. V trimming: 4 bases; J trimming: 0 bases; junction bases outside the gene matches: 6. CDR3 loop: CASSSDGTVSYEQYF. CDR3 in DNA: TGTGCCAGCAGCTCCGACGGGACAGTCTCCTACGAGCAGTACTTC.